This record looks at one T cell receptor (beta chain) sequence and its context. The record originates from a study of monozygotic twins with inflammatory bowel disease. From germline, CDR1 is ENHRY and CDR2 SYGVKD. The CDR3 is 15 amino acids. Each donor gave roughly 2.5 ml of peripheral blood. Total RNA amounting to about 3,700 ng went into each TCR library. Template switching incorporated UMIs with a 6-nucleotide sample barcode. Using the 5' RACE reads, TCRdb records one entry per CDR3 protein without DNA. Found here are around 400,000 distinct CDR3 sequences; the top ten clones hold roughly 2.5%. The receptor comes from a human donor with ulcerative colitis or Crohn's disease, or a healthy co-twin of an affected twin (not recorded which). What was sequenced was blood. The V and J genes are TRBV10-3 and TRBJ2-1; TCRdb outputs TRBD2, but without DNA this stays unchecked. The CDR3 loop reads CAISESPAAYNEQFF.